The present TCR beta chain was sequenced within a study of graft-versus-host responses after intestinal transplantation. Across the study: Induction with anti-thymocyte globulin, then tacrolimus and steroids for about 3 years, was given to all recipients. Study-level points and caveats: GvH clone levels peaked in circulation, and this peak was associated with early post-transplant HvG declines.

Concerning this clone itself: What it binds is unknown.

Germline lookup yields CDR1 LGHNA and CDR2 YNFKEQ. V shed 0 bases and J shed 4 bases, with 7 bases lying between them. The CDR3 totals 14 residues. Assay used: immunoSEQ multiplex PCR; TCRdb lists only in-frame clones, some missing. The sample includes approximately 76,000 clones, approximately 80% of them seen just once. V is TRBV4-2 and J is TRBJ1-5; unclear D gene. Sequencing used unstimulated CD4+ T cells sorted from spleen or lymph node cells, obtained before transplant. The sequence was obtained from a human donor who was the organ donor for an intestinal transplant. CDR3: CASSQELSNQPQHF. The DNA for the CDR3 is TGTGCCAGCAGCCAAGAGCTCAGTAATCAGCCCCAGCATTTT.